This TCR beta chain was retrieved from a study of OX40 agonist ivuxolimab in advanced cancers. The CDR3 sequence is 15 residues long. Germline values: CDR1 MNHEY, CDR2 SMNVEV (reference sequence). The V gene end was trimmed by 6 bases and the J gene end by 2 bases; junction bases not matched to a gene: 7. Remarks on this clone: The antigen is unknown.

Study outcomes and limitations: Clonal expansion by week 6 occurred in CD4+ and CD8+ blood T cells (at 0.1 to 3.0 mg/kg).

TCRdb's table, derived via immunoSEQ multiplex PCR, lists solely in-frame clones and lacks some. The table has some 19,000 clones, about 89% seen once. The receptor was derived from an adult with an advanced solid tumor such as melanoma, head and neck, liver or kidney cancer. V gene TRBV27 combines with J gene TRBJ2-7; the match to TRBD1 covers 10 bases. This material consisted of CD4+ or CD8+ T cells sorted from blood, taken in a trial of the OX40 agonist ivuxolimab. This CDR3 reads CASRIRDRGPYEQYF. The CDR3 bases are TGTGCCAGCAGGATCCGGGACAGGGGACCCTACGAGCAGTACTTC.